This record covers a single T cell receptor (beta chain). No antigen is known for it. The CDR3 totals 15 residues. Germline values: CDR1 WSHSY, CDR2 SAAADI. V lost 0 bases, J lost 3 bases, and 10 bases lay in between. The sample is drawn from a study of identical twins. Study-level points and caveats: It was out-of-frame TCR alpha sharing in monozygotic twins that models underestimated.

cDNA carried unique molecular identifiers, and a universal primer site was added by template switching. One entry per CDR3 protein, called by TCRdb with MiXCR from the 5' RACE reads. The data show some 730,000 distinct CDR3 sequences, roughly 18% seen once. These same records also appear under a second study, on T cells expressing NK-cell markers. As reported in that work: In sorted CD3+CD56+NKG2C+, CD3+CD56+NKG2C- and CD3+CD56-NKG2C+ T cells, TCR beta repertoires were obtained. One of the eight sequenced donors was seronegative, whereas the other seven were HCMV-seropositive.

The V call is TRBV10-2, the J call TRBJ2-3; D perhaps matches TRBD2 (5 bases). This sequence was found in a young woman in good health. Sequenced: PBMCs. The CDR3 loop reads CASSESRAGTDTQYF. Here the CDR3 DNA reads TGCGCCAGCAGTGAGTCGCGGGCGGGTACAGATACGCAGTATTTT.